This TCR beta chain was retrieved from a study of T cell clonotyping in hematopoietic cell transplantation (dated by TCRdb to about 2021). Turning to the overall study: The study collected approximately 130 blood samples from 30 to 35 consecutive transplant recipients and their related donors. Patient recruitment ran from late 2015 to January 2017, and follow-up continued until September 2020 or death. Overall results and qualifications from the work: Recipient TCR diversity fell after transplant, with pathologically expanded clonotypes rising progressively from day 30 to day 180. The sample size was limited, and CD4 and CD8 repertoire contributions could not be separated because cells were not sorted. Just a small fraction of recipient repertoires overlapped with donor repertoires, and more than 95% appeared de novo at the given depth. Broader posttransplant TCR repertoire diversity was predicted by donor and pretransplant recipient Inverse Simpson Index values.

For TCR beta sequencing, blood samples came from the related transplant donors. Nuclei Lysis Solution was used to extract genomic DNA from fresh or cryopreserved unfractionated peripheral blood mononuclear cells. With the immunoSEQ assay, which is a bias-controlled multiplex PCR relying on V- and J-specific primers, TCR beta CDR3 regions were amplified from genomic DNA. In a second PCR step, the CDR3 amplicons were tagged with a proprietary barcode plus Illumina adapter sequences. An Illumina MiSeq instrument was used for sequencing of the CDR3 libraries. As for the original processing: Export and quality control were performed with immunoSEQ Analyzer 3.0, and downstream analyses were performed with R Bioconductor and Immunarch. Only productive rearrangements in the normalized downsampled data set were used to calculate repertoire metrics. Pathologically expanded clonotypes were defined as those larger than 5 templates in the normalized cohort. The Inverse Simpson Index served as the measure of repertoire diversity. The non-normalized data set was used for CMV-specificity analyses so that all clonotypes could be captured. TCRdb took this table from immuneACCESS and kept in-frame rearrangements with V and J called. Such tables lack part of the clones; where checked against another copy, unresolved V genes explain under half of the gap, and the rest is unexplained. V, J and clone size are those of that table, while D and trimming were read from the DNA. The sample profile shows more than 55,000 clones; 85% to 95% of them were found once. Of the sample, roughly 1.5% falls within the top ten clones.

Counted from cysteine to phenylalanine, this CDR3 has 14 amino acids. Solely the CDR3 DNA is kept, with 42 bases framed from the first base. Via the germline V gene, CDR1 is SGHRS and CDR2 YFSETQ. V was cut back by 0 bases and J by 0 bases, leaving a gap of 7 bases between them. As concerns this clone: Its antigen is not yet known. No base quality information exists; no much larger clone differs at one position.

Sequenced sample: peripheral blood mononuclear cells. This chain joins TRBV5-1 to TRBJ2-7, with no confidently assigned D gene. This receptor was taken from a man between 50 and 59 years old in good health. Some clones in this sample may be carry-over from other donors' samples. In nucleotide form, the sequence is TGCGCCAGCAGCTTGGACAGCAGCTCCTACGAGCAGTACTTC. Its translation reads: CASSLDSSSYEQYF.